This is a list of T cell receptor beta chains from one sample in a study of CD8 T cells in Susac syndrome. TCRdb recomputed calls from the immunoSEQ multiplex PCR reads with MiXCR, one row per CDR3 protein. This repertoire shows roughly 220,000 distinct CDR3 sequences, 94% found once; its top ten account for 0.15%. Sequencing input: CD4+ T cells from PBMCs. Every receptor here comes from a human donor with Susac syndrome. The CDR3 runs from the conserved cysteine through the conserved F or W. Fields, in order: CDR3 protein, clone size, J gene, V gene. Clone size is stated in some rows and not others, as once, few, many or a class when expanded.

CDR3 protein: CSALRTVEKLFF
clone size: .
J gene: TRBJ1-4
V gene: TRBV20-1

CDR3 protein: CASSYFDEQFF
clone size: few
J gene: TRBJ2-1
V gene: TRBV6-5

CDR3 protein: CASSTAGTGDTGELFF
clone size: .
J gene: TRBJ2-2
V gene: TRBV5-1

CDR3 protein: CASRGPGDSSYEQYF
clone size: .
J gene: TRBJ2-7
V gene: TRBV12-3/TRBV12-4

CDR3 protein: CASSRAGTDTQYF
clone size: .
J gene: TRBJ2-3
V gene: TRBV5-6

CDR3 protein: CASSQEYGVGELFF
clone size: .
J gene: TRBJ2-2
V gene: TRBV14

CDR3 protein: CASRRAVNQPQHF
clone size: .
J gene: TRBJ1-5
V gene: TRBV6-5

CDR3 protein: CASSPRGDPSYEQYF
clone size: .
J gene: TRBJ2-7
V gene: TRBV18

CDR3 protein: CSAPGTLVSYNEQFF
clone size: .
J gene: TRBJ2-1
V gene: TRBV20-1

CDR3 protein: CASSHGQDQQYF
clone size: .
J gene: TRBJ2-7
V gene: TRBV3-1

CDR3 protein: CASSLGLLANEQFF
clone size: .
J gene: TRBJ2-1
V gene: TRBV11-2

CDR3 protein: CAISATSGPQETQYF
clone size: few
J gene: TRBJ2-5
V gene: TRBV10-3

CDR3 protein: CASSPKGGDRYEQYF
clone size: .
J gene: TRBJ2-7
V gene: TRBV5-4

CDR3 protein: CSARPQGAVGYTF
clone size: .
J gene: TRBJ1-2
V gene: TRBV20-1